The 21 T cell receptor beta chains listed next were all sequenced from one sample in a study of T cell responses to AZD1222 COVID-19 vaccine. Repertoires were generated with immunoSEQ multiplex PCR, while TCRdb's copy carries only in-frame clones and drops some. Here the sample spans 150,000 or so clones, about 88% being singletons. The sample consisted of peripheral blood, taken on day 0 of AZD1222 vaccination. The source of these receptors is an adult in good health.

The gene calls are TRBV7-9 and TRBJ2-3; TRBD2 might be the D (5 bases). This CDR3 has 13 amino acids. V lost 5 bases and J lost 6, with 12 bases in between. Germline CDR1 reads SEHNR; CDR2 reads FQNEAQ (reference sequence). In DNA, the CDR3 is TGTGCCAGCAGCCTCTCGCGAGGGGATACGCAGTATTTT. Translation: CASSLSRGDTQYF.

This chain connects TRBV6-5 to TRBJ2-1, with no clear D. V lost 7 bases and J lost 7, with 20 bases in between. Looked up from germline, CDR1 is MNHEY and CDR2 is SVGAGI. The CDR3 covers 15 residues. CDR3 region: CASIMWGTPRNEQFF. DNA of the CDR3: TGTGCCAGCATTATGTGGGGAACTCCCAGAAATGAGCAGTTCTTC.

The V and J genes are TRBV3-1 (or the pseudogene TRBV3-2) and TRBJ2-3, with TRBD2 matching over 7 bases. This CDR3 comprises 15 residues. In germline, CDR1 is LGHDT, CDR2 YNNKEL (reference sequence). Germline trimming cut 10 bases from V and 2 bases from J; bases unmatched to any gene: 12. This CDR3 reads CATRMGTILTDTQYF. The CDR3 DNA reads as TGTGCCACCCGAATGGGGACTATCCTCACAGATACGCAGTATTTT.

This clone turned up a few times. The J gene is TRBJ2-3, the V gene TRBV2; tentative D call: TRBD2 (5 bases). The CDR3 has 13 residues. The germline V and J ends were trimmed by 7 bases and 0 bases, with 8 bases remaining between them. Germline lookup yields CDR1 SNHLY and CDR2 FYNNEI. The CDR3 spells CASTRASTDTQYF. DNA of the CDR3: TGTGCCAGCACGAGGGCTAGCACAGATACGCAGTATTTT.

The J gene is TRBJ1-2, the V gene TRBV12-3 or TRBV12-4; TRBD1 might be the D (6 bases). This CDR3 comprises 13 residues. V was pared by 5 bases and J by 8 bases, with 15 bases between. The CDR3 protein is CASSPQGSRGYTF. DNA of the CDR3: TGTGCCAGCAGTCCCCAGGGGTCTAGGGGCTACACCTTC.

The gene calls are TRBV30 and TRBJ1-4; D may be TRBD1 (6 bases). V was trimmed by 3 bases and J by 7 bases, leaving 9 bases between them. This CDR3 contains 12 residues. Germline CDR1 GTSNPN, CDR2 SVGIG (reference sequence). CDR3 region: CAWRKGGEKLFF. Written as DNA, the CDR3 is TGTGCCTGGAGGAAGGGGGGTGAAAAACTGTTTTTT.

This rearrangement joins TRBV30 to TRBJ1-4; D call uncertain. This CDR3 spans 12 amino acids. Germline V gene lookup returns CDR1 GTSNPN and CDR2 SVGIG (reference sequence). With 4 bases removed from V and 8 bases from J, the gap between germline ends came to 11 bases. The DNA for the CDR3 is TGTGCCTGGATGCGGGAGAAGGAAAAACTGTTTTTT. Its protein is CAWMREKEKLFF.

The chain is built from TRBV30 and TRBJ1-6; D is undetermined. There are 12 residues in the CDR3. Trimming removed 5 bases from V and 7 bases from J, with 9 bases in between. CDR1 GTSNPN and CDR2 SVGIG come from the germline V gene (reference sequence). CDR3 region: CAWGVLNSPLHF. In nucleotides, the CDR3 is TGTGCCTGGGGGGTTTTAAATTCACCCCTCCACTTT.

This sequence joins TRBV4-2 and TRBJ2-7; TRBD1 matches 9 bases. The CDR3 extends over 16 amino acids. J lost 3 bases, V lost 3 bases, and 9 bases had no gene match. Germline V lookup: CDR1 LGHNA, CDR2 YNFKEQ. CDR3 sequence: CASSQAEGQGVYEQYF. In DNA, the CDR3 is TGTGCCAGCAGCCAGGCCGAGGGACAGGGTGTCTACGAGCAGTACTTC.

This chain joins TRBV30 and TRBJ2-7; 8 bases line up with TRBD1. Germline lookup yields CDR1 GTSNPN and CDR2 SVGIG (reference sequence). The length of the CDR3 is 12 residues. J was trimmed by 6 bases and V by 1 base; bases with no gene match: 2. The CDR3: CAWSATGAEQYV. CDR3 coding DNA: TGTGCCTGGAGTGCGACAGGGGCCGAGCAGTACGTC.

The rearrangement uses TRBV12-1 and TRBJ1-3. TRBV12-1 has pseudogene status. There are 14 residues in the CDR3. CDR3 sequence: CAAHFRADGNTIYF. For the CDR3, the DNA is TGTGCCGCACATTTTCGGGCTGACGGAAACACCATATATTTT.

The rearrangement joins TRBV5-8 to TRBJ2-2, with 9 positions matching TRBD1. V lost 1 base to trimming and J lost 7 bases; unmatched junction nucleotides: 8. This CDR3 is built from 16 residues. Germline loops: CDR1 SGHTS, CDR2 YDEGEE. The CDR3 region has the DNA TGTGCCAGCAGCTTGTTTGGGACAGGGATGTACGGGGAGCTGTTTTTT. This gives the protein CASSLFGTGMYGELFF.

This sequence joins TRBV7-8 and TRBJ2-1; D is unclear. V was trimmed by 1 base and J by 0 bases, leaving 13 bases between them. The length of the CDR3 is 17 residues. The germline gives CDR1 SGHVS, CDR2 FQNEAQ. The CDR3 sequence: CASSLVAGRNSYNEQFF. The CDR3 DNA follows: TGTGCCAGCAGCTTAGTTGCCGGACGTAACTCCTACAATGAGCAGTTCTTC.

V gene TRBV6-1 combines with J gene TRBJ2-7; TRBD1 might be the D (5 bases). Germline CDR1 MNHNS, CDR2 SASEGT. The V end lost 1 base, the J end lost 2 bases, and 12 bases lay between the germline ends. CDR3 length: 15 amino acids. CDR3 bases: TGTGCCAGCAGTGAAGGTTCGACAGCGACCTACGAGCAGTACTTC. It specifies CASSEGSTATYEQYF.

This clone was counted between two and nine times. The chain uses TRBV6-5 and TRBJ2-1, with 7 nucleotides matching TRBD2. CDR1 is MNHEY, CDR2 SVGAGI, per germline. The CDR3 totals 13 residues. J was trimmed by 8 bases and V by 6 bases; bases with no gene match: 7. The CDR3 reads CASRRGRVDEQFF. In DNA form, the CDR3 reads TGTGCCAGCAGACGGGGGAGGGTGGATGAGCAGTTCTTC.

This clone was counted many times. The chain has TRBV30 and TRBJ2-7; 13 bases line up with TRBD2. The CDR3 sequence is 14 residues long. V shed 4 bases and J 6 bases; nucleotides not matched to a gene: 6. The germline V gene encodes CDR1 GTSNPN and CDR2 SVGIG (reference sequence). CDR3 residues: CAWTWTSGSGEQYF. DNA for the CDR3: TGTGCCTGGACTTGGACTAGCGGGAGTGGCGAGCAGTACTTC. Drawing the rest from reference TRBV30 and TRBJ2-7, the complete variable domain is SQTIHQWPATLVQPVGSPLSLECTVEGTSNPNLYWYRQAAGRGLQLLFYSVGIGQISSEVPQNLSASRPQDRQFILSSKKLLLSDSGFYLCAWTWTSGSGEQYFGPGTRLTVT.

This chain connects TRBV5-5 to TRBJ1-1; D is perhaps TRBD1 (6 bases). Trimming shortened V by 1 base and J by 0 bases, and 22 bases separated the two germline ends. The CDR3 runs to 19 residues. Germline CDR1 is SGHKS and CDR2 is YYEKEE (reference sequence). This chain's CDR3 is CASSLRSNFGQLMNTEAFF. The CDR3 DNA sequence: TGTGCCAGCAGCTTGCGGTCCAATTTCGGACAGCTAATGAACACTGAAGCTTTCTTT. Full variable domain (rest looked up from reference TRBV5-5 and TRBJ1-1): DAGVTQSPTHLIKTRGQQVTLRCSPISGHKSVSWYQQVLGQGPQFIFQYYEKEERGRGNFPDRFSARQFPNYSSELNVNALLLGDSALYLCASSLRSNFGQLMNTEAFFGQGTRLTVV.

The chain uses TRBV7-8 and TRBJ1-5; D is ambiguous. Looked up from germline, CDR1 is SGHVS and CDR2 is FQNEAQ. Trimming took 3 bases from V and 4 from J, leaving 13 bases between them. CDR3 length: 15 amino acids. The CDR3 here is CASSFDPAGNQPQHF. CDR3 sequence (DNA): TGTGCCAGCAGCTTTGACCCCGCCGGTAATCAGCCCCAGCATTTT.

The chain recombines TRBV4-1 with TRBJ1-5; D gene ambiguous. CDR1 is MGHRA, CDR2 YSYEKL, per germline. The CDR3 consists of 15 residues. V lost 7 bases and J 3 bases, leaving 16 bases between the germline ends. The CDR3 sequence is CASNRIPGINQPQHF. The CDR3 DNA sequence: TGCGCCAGCAATAGGATCCCGGGGATCAATCAGCCCCAGCATTTT.

This clone was recorded a few times. The CDR3 spells CASSWGIGGFTDTQYF. CDR3 sequence (DNA): TGTGCCAGCAGCTGGGGAATCGGGGGGTTCACAGATACGCAGTATTTT. V gene TRBV28 combines with J gene TRBJ2-3; TRBD2 matches at 7 bases. Germline assignment: CDR1 MDHEN and CDR2 SYDVKM. Trimming removed 6 bases from V and 2 bases from J; junction bases left unmatched: 11. This CDR3 spans 16 amino acids. The complete variable domain, with remaining parts taken from reference TRBV28 and TRBJ2-3, reads DVKVTQSSRYLVKRTGEKVFLECVQDMDHENMFWYRQDPGLGLRLIYFSYDVKMKEKGDIPEGYSVSREKKERFSLILESASTNQTSMYLCASSWGIGGFTDTQYFGPGTRLTVL.

The chain has TRBV5-1 and TRBJ2-5; D is unresolved. V dropped 0 bases and J dropped 4 bases, with 7 bases sitting between them. CDR3 length equals 13 residues. Germline lookup yields CDR1 SGHRS and CDR2 YFSETQ. CDR3 protein: CASSLGPRETQYF. The CDR3 bases are TGCGCCAGCAGCTTGGGACCTAGAGAGACCCAGTACTTC.